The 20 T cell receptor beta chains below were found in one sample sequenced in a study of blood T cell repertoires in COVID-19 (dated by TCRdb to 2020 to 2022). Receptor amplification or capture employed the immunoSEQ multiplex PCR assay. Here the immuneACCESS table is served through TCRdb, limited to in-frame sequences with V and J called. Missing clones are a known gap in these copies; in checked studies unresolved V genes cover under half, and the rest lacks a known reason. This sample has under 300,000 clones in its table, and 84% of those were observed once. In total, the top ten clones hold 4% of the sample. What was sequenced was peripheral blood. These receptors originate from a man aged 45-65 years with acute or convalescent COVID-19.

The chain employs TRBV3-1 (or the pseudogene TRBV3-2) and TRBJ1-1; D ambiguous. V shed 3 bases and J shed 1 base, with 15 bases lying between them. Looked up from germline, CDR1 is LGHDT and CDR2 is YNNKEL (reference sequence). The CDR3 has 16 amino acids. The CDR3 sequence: CASSHSYRYRNTEAFF. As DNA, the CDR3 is TGTGCCAGCAGCCATAGTTATCGTTATAGGAACACTGAAGCTTTCTTT.

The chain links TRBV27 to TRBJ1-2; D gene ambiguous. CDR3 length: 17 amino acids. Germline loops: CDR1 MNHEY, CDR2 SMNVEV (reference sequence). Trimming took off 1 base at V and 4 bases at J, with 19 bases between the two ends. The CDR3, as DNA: TGTGCCAGCAGTTTATGGGCAGAACCAAGAAAGTCCTATGGCTACACCTTC. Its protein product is CASSLWAEPRKSYGYTF.

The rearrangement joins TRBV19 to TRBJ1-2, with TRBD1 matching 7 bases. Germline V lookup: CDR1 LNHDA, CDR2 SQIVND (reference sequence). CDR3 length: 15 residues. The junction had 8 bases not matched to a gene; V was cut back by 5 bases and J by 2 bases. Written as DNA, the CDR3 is TGTGCCAGTAGTTCGTGGACAGGCCAGAACTATGGCTACACCTTC. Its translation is CASSSWTGQNYGYTF.

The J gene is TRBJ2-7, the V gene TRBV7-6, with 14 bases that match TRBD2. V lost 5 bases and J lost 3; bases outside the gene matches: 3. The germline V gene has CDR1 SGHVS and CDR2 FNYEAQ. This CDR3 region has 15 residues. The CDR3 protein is CASSGGTSGSYEQYF. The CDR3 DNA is TGTGCCAGCAGCGGGGGGACTAGCGGGAGCTACGAGCAGTACTTC.

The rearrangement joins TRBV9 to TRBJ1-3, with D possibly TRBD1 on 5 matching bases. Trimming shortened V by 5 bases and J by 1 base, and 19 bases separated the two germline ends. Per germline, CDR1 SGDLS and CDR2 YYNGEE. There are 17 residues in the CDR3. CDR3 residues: CASSSVGGRGSGNTIYF. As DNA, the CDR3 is TGTGCCAGCAGTTCTGTGGGGGGACGCGGGTCTGGAAACACCATATATTTT.

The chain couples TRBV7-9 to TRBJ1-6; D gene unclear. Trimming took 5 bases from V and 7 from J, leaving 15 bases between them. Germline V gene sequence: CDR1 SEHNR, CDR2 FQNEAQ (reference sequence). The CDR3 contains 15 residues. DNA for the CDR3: TGTGCCAGCAGCACTATCGGACTGGAGAATTCACCCCTCCACTTT. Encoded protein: CASSTIGLENSPLHF.

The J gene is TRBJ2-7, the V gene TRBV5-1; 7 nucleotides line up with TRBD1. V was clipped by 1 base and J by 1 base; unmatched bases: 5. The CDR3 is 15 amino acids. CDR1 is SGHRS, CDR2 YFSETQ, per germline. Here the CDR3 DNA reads TGCGCCAGCAGCTTGTCGGCAGGGGGTTCCTACGAGCAGTACTTC. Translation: CASSLSAGGSYEQYF.

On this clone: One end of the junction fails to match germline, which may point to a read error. For the CDR3, the DNA is TGTGCTAGCAGCGAGGGGGACGGGCAAGAGACCCAGTACTTC. Translating gives CASSEGDGQETQYF. The V call is TRBV7-7, the J call TRBJ2-5; TRBD1 is a possible D gene (6 bases). This CDR3 has 14 amino acids. Germline loops: CDR1 SSHAT, CDR2 FNYEAQ (reference sequence).

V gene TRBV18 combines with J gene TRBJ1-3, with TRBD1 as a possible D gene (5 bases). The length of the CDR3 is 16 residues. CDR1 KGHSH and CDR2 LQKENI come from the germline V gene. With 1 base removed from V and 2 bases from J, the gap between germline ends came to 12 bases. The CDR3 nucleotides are TGTGCCAGCTCACCACTACAGGTGGGTCCTGGAAACACCATATATTTT. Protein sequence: CASSPLQVGPGNTIYF.

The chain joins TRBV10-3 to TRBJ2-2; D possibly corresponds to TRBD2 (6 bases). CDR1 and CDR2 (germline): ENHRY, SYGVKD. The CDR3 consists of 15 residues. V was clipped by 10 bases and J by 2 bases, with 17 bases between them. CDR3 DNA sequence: TGTGCCACCATGGGATCCGGGGGAAACACCGGGGAGCTGTTTTTT. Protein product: CATMGSGGNTGELFF.

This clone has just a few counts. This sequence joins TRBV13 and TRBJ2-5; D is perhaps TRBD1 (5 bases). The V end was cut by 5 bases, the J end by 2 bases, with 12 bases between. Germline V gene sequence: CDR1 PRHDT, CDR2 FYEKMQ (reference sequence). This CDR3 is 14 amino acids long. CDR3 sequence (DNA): TGTGCCAGCAGCGGTCAGGGTGGGCAAGAGACCCAGTACTTC. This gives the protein CASSGQGGQETQYF.

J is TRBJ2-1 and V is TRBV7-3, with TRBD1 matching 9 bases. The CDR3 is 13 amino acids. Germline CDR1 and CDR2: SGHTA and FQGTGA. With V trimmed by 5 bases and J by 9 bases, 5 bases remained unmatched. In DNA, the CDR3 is TGTGCCAGCAGCCCGGACAGGGGCACTGAGCAGTTCTTC. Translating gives CASSPDRGTEQFF.

CDR3 bases: TGTGCCAGCACTTCCAGCGGGGGGGAAAACATTCAGTACTTC. It specifies CASTSSGGENIQYF. The chain has TRBV2 and TRBJ2-4; 10 bases are a match to TRBD2. Germline-derived CDR1 and CDR2 are SNHLY and FYNNEI. This CDR3 is 14 amino acids long. J lost 5 bases, V lost 7 bases, and 5 bases had no gene match.

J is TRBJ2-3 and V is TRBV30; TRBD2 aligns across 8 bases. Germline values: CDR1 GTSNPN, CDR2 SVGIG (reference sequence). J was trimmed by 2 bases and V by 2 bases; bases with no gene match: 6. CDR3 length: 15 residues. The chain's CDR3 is CAWSSSGGFTDTQYF. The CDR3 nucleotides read TGTGCCTGGAGTTCAAGCGGGGGATTCACAGATACGCAGTATTTT.

CDR3 bases: TGTGCCAGTAGTGGCCTGAATGAAAAACTGTTTTTT. It yields the protein CASSGLNEKLFF. V gene TRBV19 combines with J gene TRBJ1-4, with D unclear. CDR1 LNHDA and CDR2 SQIVND come from the germline V gene (reference sequence). CDR3 length equals 12 residues. V was trimmed by 5 bases and J by 5 bases, leaving 6 bases between them.

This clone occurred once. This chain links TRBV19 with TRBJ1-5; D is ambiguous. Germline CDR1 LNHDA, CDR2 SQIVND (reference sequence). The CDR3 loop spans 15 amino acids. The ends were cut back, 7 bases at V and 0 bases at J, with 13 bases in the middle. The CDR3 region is CASNSDGVSNQPQHF. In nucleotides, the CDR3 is TGTGCCAGTAATTCCGACGGGGTTAGCAATCAGCCCCAGCATTTT.

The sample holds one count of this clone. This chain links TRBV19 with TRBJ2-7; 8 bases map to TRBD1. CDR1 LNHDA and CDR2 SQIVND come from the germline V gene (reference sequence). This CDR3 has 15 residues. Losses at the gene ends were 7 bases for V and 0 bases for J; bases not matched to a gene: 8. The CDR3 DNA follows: TGTGCCAGTACTAGGACAGGGAGAGGCTCCTACGAGCAGTACTTC. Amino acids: CASTRTGRGSYEQYF.

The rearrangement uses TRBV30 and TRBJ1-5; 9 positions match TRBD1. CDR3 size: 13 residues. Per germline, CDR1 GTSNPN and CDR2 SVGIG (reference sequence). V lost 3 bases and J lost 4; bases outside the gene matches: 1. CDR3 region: CAWRDRGNQPQHF. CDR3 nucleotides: TGTGCCTGGAGAGACAGGGGGAATCAGCCCCAGCATTTT. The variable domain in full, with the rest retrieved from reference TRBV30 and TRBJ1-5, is SQTIHQWPATLVQPVGSPLSLECTVEGTSNPNLYWYRQAAGRGLQLLFYSVGIGQISSEVPQNLSASRPQDRQFILSSKKLLLSDSGFYLCAWRDRGNQPQHFGDGTRLSIL.

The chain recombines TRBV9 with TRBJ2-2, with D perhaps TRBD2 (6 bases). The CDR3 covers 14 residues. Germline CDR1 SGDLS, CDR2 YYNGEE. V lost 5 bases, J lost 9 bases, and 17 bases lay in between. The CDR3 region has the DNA TGTGCCAGCAGTTTAGGGACTCTTCCGAGGGAGCTGTTTTTT. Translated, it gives CASSLGTLPRELFF.

The CDR3 coding sequence is TGTGCCAGCAGCTTAAGCGGGAGGGCTAGAAATGAGCAGTTCTTC. This sequence encodes CASSLSGRARNEQFF. The chain employs TRBV7-2 and TRBJ2-1; 10 positions match TRBD2. CDR3 length: 15 residues. The trim removed 2 bases at V and 7 bases at J, leaving 5 bases unmatched. Germline CDR1 and CDR2: SGHTA and FQGNSA.